This TCR beta chain came from a study of shared T cell receptors in the human thymus. The V and J ends lost 0 bases and 2 bases respectively, with 9 bases between them. Per germline, CDR1 SGDLS and CDR2 YYNGEE. The CDR3 is made up of 14 amino acids. The table came from immunoSEQ multiplex PCR; TCRdb's copy has only in-frame clones and leaves some out. The table lists about 710,000 clones, approximately 89% of them singletons, with about 0.0094% in the top ten. The data also belong to a second study, concerning human thymus T cells. That study adds: Infants served as donors; they were healthy and Finnish and were having corrective surgery for congenital heart defects. Thymus was obtained from resections taken during corrective heart surgery. V and J gene usage appeared biased in thymic and blood repertoires. A high degree of thymic repertoire overlap among unrelated individuals was reported in related research.

This TCR was sampled from a boy under two years old with a congenital heart defect. The sequencing input was thymocytes. The chain has TRBV9 and TRBJ2-7; possibly TRBD2 for D (7 bases). CDR3 sequence reads: CASSVAGGPYEQYF. For the CDR3, the DNA is TGTGCCAGCAGCGTAGCGGGGGGCCCCTACGAGCAGTACTTC. The complete variable domain, with remaining parts taken from reference TRBV9 and TRBJ2-7, reads DSGVTQTPKHLITATGQRVTLRCSPRSGDLSVYWYQQSLDQGLQFLIQYYNGEERAKGNILERFSAQQFPDLHSELNLSSLELGDSALYFCASSVAGGPYEQYFGPGTRLTVT.